These 32 T cell receptor beta chains came from one sample sequenced in a study of T cell repertoires in cytomegalovirus infection. TCRdb itself ran the reads through MiXCR, one entry per CDR3 protein. The top ten clones hold under 15% of a sample with more than 400,000 distinct CDR3 sequences, about a quarter of them seen once. Sequencing input: PBMCs. Receptors were obtained from a human donor in good health (CMV status not recorded). Some clones in this sample may be carry-over from other donors' samples.

The V call is TRBV9, the J call TRBJ2-5; D gene ambiguous. This CDR3 has 13 residues. Germline V gene sequence: CDR1 SGDLS, CDR2 YYNGEE. Trimming took 0 bases from V and 5 from J, leaving 8 bases between them. This chain's CDR3 is CASSVEGSETQYF. The DNA for the CDR3 is TGTGCCAGCAGCGTAGAGGGTTCCGAGACCCAGTACTTC.

The table lists this clonotype with a few counts. This chain links TRBV24-1 with TRBJ2-7; 11 bases fit TRBD2. This CDR3 comprises 22 residues. The V gene end was trimmed by 5 bases and the J gene end by 0 bases; junction bases not matched to a gene: 23. The germline V gene has CDR1 KGHDR and CDR2 SFDVKD. CDR3 sequence (DNA): TGTGCCACCAGTGCTAGAGAGGACCCCGGGACTAGCGGTGTTTTTAGCTCCTACGAGCAGTACGTC. It translates to CATSAREDPGTSGVFSSYEQYV.

This clonotype appeared a single time. The chain combines TRBV12-3 or TRBV12-4 with TRBJ1-5; 9 bases map to TRBD1. The CDR3 has 15 residues. V gave up 4 bases and J gave up 6 bases; unmatched junction bases: 7. The DNA of the CDR3 is TGTGCCAGCAGTTACGGGACAGGGACGTTTCAGCCCCAGCATTTT. This codes for CASSYGTGTFQPQHF.

This clonotype was seen repeatedly, ten times or more. The genes are TRBV7-8 and TRBJ2-3, with D maybe TRBD2 (5 bases). CDR3 length equals 16 residues. The V and J ends lost 5 bases and 0 bases respectively, with 15 bases between them. CDR1 is SGHVS and CDR2 is FQNEAQ in the germline V gene. The CDR3 loop is CASSPSFGLSTDTQYF. In DNA, the CDR3 is TGTGCCAGCAGCCCCTCGTTTGGACTTAGCACAGATACGCAGTATTTT. The full variable domain, in which reference TRBV7-8 and TRBJ2-3 provide the parts outside the CDR3, is GAGVSQSPRYKVAKRGQDVALRCDPISGHVSLFWYQQALGQGPEFLTYFQNEAQLDKSGLPSDRFFAERPEGSVSTLKIQRTQQEDSAVYLCASSPSFGLSTDTQYFGPGTRLTVL.

This clonotype was counted many times. This rearrangement joins TRBV7-3 to TRBJ2-1; TRBD2 agrees at 7 bases. J lost 3 bases, V lost 8 bases, and 4 bases had no gene match. This CDR3 is built from 13 residues. Looked up from germline, CDR1 is SGHTA and CDR2 is FQGTGA. CDR3 protein: CASSERGYNEQFF. DNA for the CDR3: TGTGCCAGCTCTGAGCGGGGCTACAATGAGCAGTTCTTC.

The chain joins TRBV5-1 to TRBJ1-2, with TRBD1 identical over 7 bases. This CDR3 region has 14 residues. With 6 bases clipped from V and 2 bases from J, the junction kept 7 bases outside the gene matches. CDR1 is SGHRS and CDR2 is YFSETQ in the germline V gene. In DNA, the CDR3 is TGCGCCAGCACACCCCCAGGGGGGAACTATGGCTACACCTTC. Encoded protein: CASTPPGGNYGYTF.

Remarks on this clonotype: A read error is possible here, since a much larger clone lies one base away. The CDR3 region has the DNA TGTGCCAGCACCCTTCGGCGGGGGAACACAGATACGCAGTATTTT. It encodes CASTLRRGNTDTQYF. The chain couples TRBV12-3 or TRBV12-4 to TRBJ2-3; TRBD2 agrees at 7 bases. The CDR3 has 15 amino acids. The V segment lost 7 bases and the J segment 2 bases; nucleotides outside the gene matches: 9.

With respect to this clonotype: One junction end does not reproduce the germline sequence, and a read error may be involved. The rearrangement joins TRBV7-6 to TRBJ2-2, with a tentative D call TRBD2 (6 bases). Germline V gene sequence: CDR1 SGHVS, CDR2 FNYEAQ. This CDR3 is built from 15 residues. In DNA form, the CDR3 reads TGTGCTAGCAGCTCGGACTATTCTAACACCGGGGAGCTGTTTTTT. It codes for CASSSDYSNTGELFF.

This clonotype was seen only a few times. This chain joins TRBV11-3 and TRBJ2-2, with 8 bases aligning to TRBD1. The germline CDR1 and CDR2 sequences are SGHNT and YENEEA. This CDR3 comprises 14 residues. Germline trimming cut 3 bases from V and 8 bases from J; bases unmatched to any gene: 5. CDR3 sequence (DNA): TGTGCCAGCAGCTTTCAGGGGGCTACGGGGGAGCTGTTTTTT. Its protein is CASSFQGATGELFF.

The J gene is TRBJ2-1, the V gene TRBV5-1, with 8 bases identical to TRBD1. CDR1 is SGHRS, CDR2 YFSETQ, per germline. Trimming cost V 0 bases and J 3 bases; bases outside gene matches: 2. The CDR3 is made up of 15 amino acids. CDR3 DNA: TGCGCCAGCAGCTTGGACAGGGGGGACTACAATGAGCAGTTCTTC. Protein sequence: CASSLDRGDYNEQFF.

This clonotype has just a few counts. Germline is not matched at one junction end, which may reflect a read error. This sequence joins TRBV7-7 and TRBJ2-3; no definite D call. The V gene's germline CDR1 is SSHAT and CDR2 FNYEAQ (reference sequence). The length of the CDR3 is 15 residues. CDR3: CASSLGKGRTDTQYF. In nucleotides, the CDR3 is TGTGCTAGCAGCTTAGGGAAAGGCCGGACAGATACGCAGTATTTT.

A few counts support this clonotype. The rearrangement uses TRBV7-2 and TRBJ1-1; 7 bases fit TRBD1. Germline loops: CDR1 SGHTA, CDR2 FQGNSA. CDR3 length: 12 residues. V shed 6 bases and J 9 bases; nucleotides not matched to a gene: 7. The CDR3 nucleotides are TGTGCCAGCAGGAAAAACAGGGGTAAAGCTTTCTTT. Residues: CASRKNRGKAFF.

This clonotype showed up many times. The rearrangement joins TRBV11-2 to TRBJ2-1; D may be TRBD1 (5 bases). CDR3 length: 12 amino acids. Trimming shortened V by 6 bases and J by 6 bases, and 9 bases separated the two germline ends. Per germline, CDR1 SGHAT and CDR2 FQNNGV. The CDR3: CASSFQGNEQFF. The CDR3 region has the DNA TGTGCCAGCAGTTTTCAGGGCAATGAGCAGTTCTTC.

This chain connects TRBV28 to TRBJ2-7; 10 positions match TRBD2. The J call may not be correct, given that the DNA end is closer to TRBJ2-1. Germline V gene data show CDR1 as MDHEN and CDR2 as SYDVKM. This CDR3 has 15 amino acids. The CDR3 coding sequence is TGTGCCAGCAGTTCCCTCGGACTAGCGGAGGGGTATCAGTTCTTC. Protein sequence: CASSSLGLAEGYQFF.

This clonotype showed up many times. V is TRBV7-2 and J is TRBJ2-5; D uncertain. The CDR3 has 14 residues. Germline-derived CDR1 and CDR2 are SGHTA and FQGNSA. V lost 3 bases and J 9 bases, leaving 17 bases between the germline ends. This chain's CDR3 is CASSFQHSYEAQYF. The DNA for the CDR3 is TGTGCCAGCAGCTTTCAACACAGTTACGAGGCCCAGTACTTC. Full variable domain (rest looked up from reference TRBV7-2 and TRBJ2-5): GAGVSQSPSNKVTEKGKDVELRCDPISGHTALYWYRQSLGQGLEFLIYFQGNSAPDKSGLPSDRFSAERTGGSVSTLTIQRTQQEDSAVYLCASSFQHSYEAQYFGPGTRLLVL.

This clonotype was counted between two and nine times. CDR3 sequence reads: CASPGTAREKLFF. The CDR3 DNA follows: TGTGCCAGCCCCGGGACAGCCAGGGAAAAACTGTTTTTT. The V call is TRBV2, the J call TRBJ1-4; 7 bases fit TRBD1. Germline trimming cut 8 bases from V and 8 bases from J; bases unmatched to any gene: 8. The CDR3 has 13 amino acids. Germline assignment: CDR1 SNHLY and CDR2 FYNNEI.

The chain joins TRBV4-3 to TRBJ1-3, with D possibly TRBD1 on 6 matching bases. This CDR3 has 16 residues. The germline V gene has CDR1 LGHNA and CDR2 YSLEER. Trimming removed 0 bases from V and 4 bases from J, with 13 bases in between. CDR3 DNA: TGCGCCAGCAGCCAAGATCGGGGGGCCTGGGGAAACACCATATATTTT. Translation gives CASSQDRGAWGNTIYF.

The chain joins TRBV19 to TRBJ1-1; D uncertain. The V end lost 5 bases, the J end lost 1 base, and 14 bases lay between the germline ends. Looked up from germline, CDR1 is LNHDA and CDR2 is SQIVND (reference sequence). This CDR3 spans 15 amino acids. CDR3 in amino acids: CASSLLGPTNTEAFF. CDR3 DNA sequence: TGTGCCAGTAGTCTTCTTGGGCCTACGAACACTGAAGCTTTCTTT.

The CDR3 sequence: CSVEVLTGTGWEQYF. The CDR3 nucleotides read TGCAGCGTTGAAGTCCTCACTGGGACAGGGTGGGAGCAGTACTTC. The chain uses TRBV29-1 and TRBJ2-7; 9 bases align to TRBD1. This CDR3 has 15 amino acids. Germline assignment: CDR1 SQVTM and CDR2 ANQGSEA. V was pared by 1 base and J by 7 bases, with 11 bases of the junction left unmatched.

The DNA of the CDR3 is TGTGCCAGCCAGCGCCAAGAGACCCAGTACTTC. Protein: CASQRQETQYF. This chain joins TRBV7-2 and TRBJ2-5; D not resolved. Trimming shortened V by 8 bases and J by 1 base, and 5 bases separated the two germline ends. In germline, CDR1 is SGHTA, CDR2 FQGNSA. The CDR3 is made up of 11 amino acids.

This clonotype was recorded a few times. This CDR3 reads CASSQGDYFTDTQYF. For the CDR3, the DNA is TGTGCCAGCAGCCAAGGGGATTACTTCACAGATACGCAGTATTTT. This chain links TRBV14 with TRBJ2-3; D gene uncertain. Germline values: CDR1 SGHDN, CDR2 FVKESK. The CDR3 length is 15 residues. With 1 base removed from V and 2 bases from J, the gap between germline ends came to 10 bases.

This clonotype was counted a few times. The chain has TRBV11-3 and TRBJ2-1; TRBD2 matches at 10 bases. CDR1 and CDR2 (germline): SGHNT, YENEEA. CDR3 size: 16 residues. J lost 6 bases, V lost 5 bases, and 10 bases had no gene match. The CDR3 DNA is TGTGCCAGCAGCCTACTAGCGGGGAGTAACCTCAATGAGCAGTTCTTC. Amino acids: CASSLLAGSNLNEQFF.

This clonotype was observed a few times. The chain joins TRBV6-2 or TRBV6-3 to TRBJ2-3; weak D call: TRBD2 (6 bases). The CDR3 contains 14 residues. Trimming removed 2 bases from V and 0 bases from J, with 6 bases in between. Per germline, CDR1 MNHEY and CDR2 SVGEGT. The CDR3 region is CASSYRGSTDTQYF. The CDR3, as DNA: TGTGCCAGCAGTTACCGGGGGAGCACAGATACGCAGTATTTT.

At least ten counts were recorded for this clonotype. J is TRBJ2-7 and V is TRBV7-2; D is ambiguous. The CDR3 contains 13 residues. With 5 bases removed from V and 2 bases from J, the gap between germline ends came to 10 bases. Germline values: CDR1 SGHTA, CDR2 FQGNSA. CDR3 region: CASSSQMAYEQYF. CDR3 in DNA: TGTGCCAGCAGCAGTCAAATGGCCTACGAGCAGTACTTC.

This clonotype was seen a handful of times. The J gene is TRBJ1-1, the V gene TRBV12-5; maybe TRBD1 (5 bases). This CDR3 is 14 amino acids long. Per the germline V gene, CDR1 is LGHNT and CDR2 is FRNRAP. V gave up 4 bases and J gave up 4 bases, with 13 bases separating them. CDR3 sequence (DNA): TGTGCTAGTGGTTCTGTTGGGGGAATCACTGAAGCTTTCTTT. The encoded protein is CASGSVGGITEAFF.

This clonotype was counted a few times. The gene calls are TRBV11-3 and TRBJ2-1; no reliable D call. The CDR3 extends over 13 amino acids. Germline-derived CDR1 and CDR2 are SGHNT and YENEEA. V was shortened by 3 bases and J by 7 bases, with 10 bases between the two germline ends. The CDR3 DNA sequence: TGTGCCAGCAGCTTGTGGCTCGGGAATGAGCAGTTCTTC. Translating it yields CASSLWLGNEQFF.

The chain recombines TRBV19 with TRBJ1-1; D is ambiguous. CDR3 length: 15 amino acids. Per germline, CDR1 LNHDA and CDR2 SQIVND (reference sequence). The V and J ends lost 8 bases and 5 bases respectively, with 21 bases between them. The CDR3 DNA sequence: TGTGCCAGTTCGATTACTTGGACCGCGCGAACTGAAGCTTTCTTT. This gives the protein CASSITWTARTEAFF.

The chain couples TRBV11-2 to TRBJ2-1; 11 bases agree with TRBD2. Germline CDR1 reads SGHAT; CDR2 reads FQNNGV. The junction had 14 bases not matched to a gene; V was cut back by 7 bases and J by 0 bases. The length of the CDR3 is 19 residues. CDR3 sequence: CASKRLLAGGHSSYNEQFF. Written as DNA, the CDR3 is TGTGCCAGCAAACGGCTCCTAGCGGGAGGTCATAGCTCCTACAATGAGCAGTTCTTC.

This clonotype was detected a few times. The genes are TRBV11-2 and TRBJ2-1; TRBD1 agrees at 7 bases. Trimming at V came to 5 bases and at J to 9 bases, leaving 7 bases not matched to a gene. CDR3 length: 13 amino acids. CDR1 SGHAT and CDR2 FQNNGV come from the germline V gene. The CDR3 coding sequence is TGTGCCAGCAGCAACACTAGGGGGCTTGAGCAGTTCTTC. Its protein is CASSNTRGLEQFF. Filled out from reference TRBV11-2 and TRBJ2-1, the complete variable domain reads EAGVAQSPRYKIIEKRQSVAFWCNPISGHATLYWYQQILGQGPKLLIQFQNNGVVDDSQLPKDRFSAERLKGVDSTLKIQPAKLEDSAVYLCASSNTRGLEQFFGPGTRLTVL.

The chain recombines TRBV5-1 with TRBJ2-1; 10 bases fit TRBD2. From germline, CDR1 is SGHRS and CDR2 YFSETQ. The CDR3 length is 18 residues. The junction had 10 bases not matched to a gene; V was cut back by 4 bases and J by 0 bases. The chain's CDR3 is CASSPKRTSGSSYNEQFF. In nucleotides, the CDR3 is TGCGCCAGCAGCCCTAAAAGGACTAGCGGTAGCTCCTACAATGAGCAGTTCTTC.

The gene calls are TRBV6-2 or TRBV6-3 and TRBJ2-7; D gene ambiguous. The CDR3 is made up of 16 amino acids. From germline, CDR1 is MNHEY and CDR2 SVGEGT. Trimming cost V 4 bases and J 3 bases, with 19 bases left between them. Written as DNA, the CDR3 is TGTGCCAGCAGTTCGACCCGCTCCCACAGAGGCTACGAGCAGTACTTC. This translates into CASSSTRSHRGYEQYF.

This clonotype was counted many times. The rearrangement links TRBV7-9 to TRBJ1-2; TRBD1 aligns across 11 bases. The trim removed 4 bases at V and 0 bases at J, leaving 1 base unmatched. There are 15 residues in the CDR3. Germline CDR1 SEHNR, CDR2 FQNEAQ (reference sequence). Here the CDR3 reads CASSSGQGANYGYTF. In nucleotides, the CDR3 is TGTGCCAGCAGCTCGGGACAGGGGGCTAACTATGGCTACACCTTC.